This T cell receptor (beta chain) came from a study of blood T cell repertoires in COVID-19. Across the study: Sites in the United States, Italy and Spain provided acute and convalescent COVID-19 samples.

Authors' processing steps: Reference gene primer amplification gave nucleated cell count estimates. Clones were sequenced by immunoSEQ multiplex PCR, and TCRdb holds only the in-frame ones, with some missing. That table supplies the V and J calls and clone size; D and trimming were determined from the DNA. The sample includes 150,000 or so clones, about 85% of them seen just once. Trimming left V 2 bases short and J 5 bases short, with 14 bases between. CDR3 length: 15 amino acids. Germline CDR1 SGHTS, CDR2 YDEGEE. Sequenced input: peripheral blood. The V gene is TRBV5-8, the J gene TRBJ1-5; tentatively, D is TRBD1 (6 bases). This receptor was identified in a human donor with acute or convalescent COVID-19. The donor label of this sample is uncertain. CDR3 amino acids: CASSLSGAWDQPQHF. The CDR3 DNA sequence: TGTGCCAGCAGCTTATCAGGGGCATGGGATCAGCCCCAGCATTTT. Full variable domain (rest looked up from reference TRBV5-8 and TRBJ1-5): EAGVTQSPTHLIKTRGQQATLRCSPISGHTSVYWYQQALGLGLQFLLWYDEGEERNRGNFPPRFSGRQFPNYSSELNVNALELEDSALYLCASSLSGAWDQPQHFGDGTRLSIL.